The next 2 T cell receptor beta chains were all read from a single sample in a study of OX40 agonist ivuxolimab in advanced cancers. TCRdb keeps only in-frame clones here, not all; method: immunoSEQ multiplex PCR. The data contain approximately 70,000 clones, 80% to 90% of them singletons. Here the sequenced sample was CD4+ or CD8+ T cells sorted from blood, taken in a trial of the OX40 agonist ivuxolimab. The receptors stem from an adult with an advanced solid tumor such as melanoma, head and neck, liver or kidney cancer.

The chain employs TRBV6-5 and TRBJ2-1; 15 nucleotides align to TRBD2. The J segment lost 7 bases and the V segment lost 2 bases, leaving 0 bases of the junction unmatched. This CDR3 spans 15 amino acids. Germline V gene data show CDR1 as MNHEY and CDR2 as SVGAGI. In DNA form, the CDR3 reads TGTGCCAGCAGTTACGGGACTAGCGGGGGGAATGAGCAGTTCTTC. This translates into CASSYGTSGGNEQFF.

The chain recombines TRBV18 with TRBJ2-7, with 9 bases aligning to TRBD2. Trimming cost V 5 bases and J 2 bases; bases outside gene matches: 4. Germline values: CDR1 KGHSH, CDR2 LQKENI. The CDR3 extends over 14 amino acids. CDR3 in DNA: TGTGCCAGCTCAGTTAGCGGGGGCCCCTACGAGCAGTACTTC. Encoded protein: CASSVSGGPYEQYF.